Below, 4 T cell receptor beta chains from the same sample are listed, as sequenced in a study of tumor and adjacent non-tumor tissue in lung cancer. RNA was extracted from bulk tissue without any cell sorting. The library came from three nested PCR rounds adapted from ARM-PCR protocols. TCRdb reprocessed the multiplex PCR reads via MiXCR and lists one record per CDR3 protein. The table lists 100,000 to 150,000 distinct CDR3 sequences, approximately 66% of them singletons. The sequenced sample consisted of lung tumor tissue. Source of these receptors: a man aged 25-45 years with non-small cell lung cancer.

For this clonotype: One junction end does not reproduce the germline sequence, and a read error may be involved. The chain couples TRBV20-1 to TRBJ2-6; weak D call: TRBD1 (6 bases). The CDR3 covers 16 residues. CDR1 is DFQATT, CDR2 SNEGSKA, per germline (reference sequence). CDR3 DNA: TGCAGTGCTACGACAGGAAACACCTCTGGGGCCAACATCCTGACTTTC. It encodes CSATTGNTSGANILTF.

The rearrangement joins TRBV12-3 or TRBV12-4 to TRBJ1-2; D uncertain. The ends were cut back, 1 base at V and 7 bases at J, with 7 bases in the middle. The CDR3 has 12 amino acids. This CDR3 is CASSLGGFGYTF. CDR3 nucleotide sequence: TGTGCCAGCAGTTTAGGGGGATTTGGCTACACCTTC.

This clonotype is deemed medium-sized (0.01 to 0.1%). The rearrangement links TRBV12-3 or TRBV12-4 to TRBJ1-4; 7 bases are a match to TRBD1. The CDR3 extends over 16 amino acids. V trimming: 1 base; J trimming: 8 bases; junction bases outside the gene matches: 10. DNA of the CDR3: TGTGCCAGCAGTTTAGATCCGACAGGGACGAAGGAAAAACTGTTTTTT. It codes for CASSLDPTGTKEKLFF.

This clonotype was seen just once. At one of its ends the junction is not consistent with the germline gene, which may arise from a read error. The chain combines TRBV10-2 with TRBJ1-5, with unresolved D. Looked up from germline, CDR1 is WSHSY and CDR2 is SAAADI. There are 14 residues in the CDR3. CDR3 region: CASSRLVINLPQQF. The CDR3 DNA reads TGCGCCAGCAGTAGGTTAGTAATCAATCTGCCCCAGCAATTT.